The 20 T cell receptor beta chains below come from one sample, sequenced in a study of tumor and adjacent non-tumor tissue in lung cancer (dated by TCRdb to 2016 to 2019). Bulk unsorted tissue served as the source for RNA extraction, and RNA quality was assessed using a NanoDrop ND-1000 and an Agilent 2100. The method was multiplex PCR. Sequencing instrument: Illumina HiSeq 2500. TCRbeta libraries were built by three rounds of nested PCR using primers (Table S4), following protocols modified from ARM-PCR. The public reads were quality trimmed at Q25 with fastp and then assembled into clones with MiXCR by TCRdb, keeping productive beta chains. Under each unique CDR3 protein, matching rows form one entry showing the most common genes and DNA. A total of fewer than 120,000 distinct CDR3 sequences appear in this sample, around 82% of them only once. About 22% of the sample is taken by the ten largest.

Sequencing was carried out using lung tumor tissue. The receptors were gathered from a man between 65 and 85 years old with non-small cell lung cancer.

This clonotype occurred once. The junction departs from germline at one end; a sequencing error may be responsible. The gene calls are TRBV18 and TRBJ1-1; D not resolved. CDR3 length: 17 amino acids. In germline, CDR1 is KGHSH, CDR2 LQKENI. The CDR3, as DNA: TGTGCCAGCTCACCAAGGATGACATGTGGGGTTTACACTGTAGCTTTCTTT. Amino acid sequence: CASSPRMTCGVYTVAFF.

Worth noting for this clonotype: One base away lies a much larger clone, so this may be a sequencing read error. This chain joins TRBV20-1 and TRBJ2-5; TRBD2 agrees at 11 bases. The germline CDR1 and CDR2 sequences are DFQATT and SNEGSKA (reference sequence). The V and J ends lost 3 bases and 2 bases, in that order; junction bases with no gene match: 5. The CDR3 is 15 residues long. The CDR3 DNA reads TGCAGTGCTAGGGAGACTAGCGGGGTGCAAGAGACCCAGTACTTC. As protein: CSARETSGVQETQYF.

As regards this clonotype: The junction does not match germline at one end; this may be a read error. The chain joins TRBV6-5 to TRBJ2-2; the match to TRBD2 covers 7 bases. CDR3 length equals 17 residues. The germline gives CDR1 MNHEY, CDR2 SVGAGI. In DNA, the CDR3 is TGTGCCAGAAGTTACTCGTTACCGGGAGGTAACACCGGGGAGCTGTTTTTT. Translation: CARSYSLPGGNTGELFF.

Details on this clonotype: A much larger clone differs from this one at a single base, so this may be a read error. The chain recombines TRBV29-1 with TRBJ2-1, with D uncertain. Germline V CDR1 and CDR2: SQVTM, ANQGSEA. The CDR3 runs 10 residues. The germline V and J ends were trimmed by 6 bases and 12 bases, with 12 bases remaining between them. The CDR3 is CSVRYVGQFF. The CDR3, as DNA: TGCAGCGTCCGATACGTTGGGCAGTTCTTC.

This clonotype was seen only once. At one boundary the junction diverges from the germline segment, which might be a read error. The chain carries TRBV11-1 and TRBJ2-1; tentatively, D is TRBD1 (6 bases). CDR3 length equals 16 residues. In germline, CDR1 is SGHAT, CDR2 FQDESV (reference sequence). The CDR3 DNA follows: TGTACCAGCAGCCCCCGGCCTGGGCAGGGGCCACATGAGCCGTTCTTC. Amino acids: CTSSPRPGQGPHEPFF.

The chain joins TRBV6-1 to TRBJ2-3; TRBD2 matches 10 bases. The CDR3 covers 15 residues. CDR1 and CDR2 from the germline V gene are MNHNS and SASEGT. After removal of 7 bases from V and 5 bases from J, the junction contained 9 bases not matched to a gene. CDR3 DNA sequence: TGTGCCAGCAATGGCGGAGCGGGGGGGGTAGATACGCAGTATTTT. Residues: CASNGGAGGVDTQYF.

On this clonotype: At one boundary the junction diverges from the germline segment, which might be a read error. This sequence joins TRBV5-1 and TRBJ1-1; no reliable D call. This CDR3 spans 12 amino acids. Germline V gene lookup returns CDR1 SGHRS and CDR2 YFSETQ. Here the CDR3 reads CATSLVGTEAFF. As DNA, the CDR3 is TGCGCCACCAGCTTGGTTGGCACTGAAGCTTTCTTT.

The gene calls are TRBV12-3 or TRBV12-4 and TRBJ2-1; D is undetermined. CDR3 length: 15 amino acids. The V end lost 3 bases, the J end lost 8 bases, and 17 bases lay between the germline ends. CDR3 coding DNA: TGTGCCAGCAGTTTCGGACGTGTAAGTAGTGATGAGCAGTTCTTC. Translated, it gives CASSFGRVSSDEQFF.

Points on this clonotype: Lacking the conserved final phenylalanine or tryptophan, this CDR3 likely reflects a read error. Because the CDR3's place on the DNA is in doubt, the DNA is left out and the CDR3 is given as listed by TCRdb. V and J are TRBV12-3 or TRBV12-4 and TRBJ2-1; TRBD1, the D gene given by the table, was not confirmed from the DNA. The CDR3 is 12 residues long, ends included. The CDR3 loop reads CASTTGFNELFY.

In the case of this clonotype: With a much larger clone just one base away, this may be a read error. The chain is built from TRBV6-2 or TRBV6-3 and TRBJ2-7; no definite D call. The CDR3 runs to 11 residues. V lost 5 bases and J 3 bases, leaving 5 bases between the germline ends. CDR1 is MNHEY and CDR2 is SVGEGT in the germline V gene. In nucleotides, the CDR3 is TGTGCCAGCAGTCACTTCTACGAGCAGTACTTC. Its translation: CASSHFYEQYF.

Turning to this clonotype: Likely a read error: the CDR3 ends without its conserved phenylalanine or tryptophan. The DNA is left out, because the CDR3 cannot be placed on it with certainty; the CDR3 is given as TCRdb lists it. The genes are TRBV28 and TRBJ2-7; the DNA was not compared with TRBD1, the D call given in the table. The CDR3 is 15 residues long, counting both termini. Germline CDR1 MDHEN, CDR2 SYDVKM. CDR3 residues: CATTSRRAGSYEQYL.

The genes are TRBV11-3 and TRBJ2-1; possibly TRBD1 or TRBD2 for D (6 bases each). Trimming took 0 bases from V and 9 from J, leaving 18 bases between them. The germline CDR1 and CDR2 sequences are SGHNT and YENEEA. The CDR3 spans 16 residues. CDR3 DNA: TGTGCCAGCAGCTTAGATCTCACGGGGGACATGGGTGAGCAGTTCTTC. It specifies CASSLDLTGDMGEQFF.

In its sample, this clonotype ranks as medium-sized. The chain joins TRBV6-2 or TRBV6-3 to TRBJ1-1, with 8 positions matching TRBD1. The CDR3 extends over 15 amino acids. J was trimmed by 1 base and V by 5 bases; bases with no gene match: 6. Germline lookup yields CDR1 MNHEY and CDR2 SVGEGT. The CDR3: CASSTRQGTNTEAFF. The CDR3, as DNA: TGTGCCAGCAGTACGAGACAGGGGACGAACACTGAAGCTTTCTTT.

In regard to this clonotype: With a much larger clone just one base away, this may be a read error. The chain recombines TRBV20-1 with TRBJ2-1, with TRBD2 matching 7 bases. The CDR3 extends over 15 amino acids. Germline V gene data show CDR1 as DFQATT and CDR2 as SNEGSKA (reference sequence). In DNA form, the CDR3 reads TGCAATGCTAGAGAGGGGCGGGGGACCTACAATGAGCAGTTCTTC. Translation: CNAREGRGTYNEQFF.

Regarding this clonotype: At one end, the junction sequence differs from germline, possibly due to a read error. The chain combines TRBV4-1 with TRBJ2-7; 11 bases agree with TRBD2. The CDR3 runs 16 residues. Germline-derived CDR1 and CDR2 are MGHRA and YSYEKL. This CDR3 reads CASSRTLAGEGNEQYF. In DNA form, the CDR3 reads TGCGCCAGTAGCCGGACACTAGCGGGAGAAGGGAACGAGCAGTACTTC.

V and J are TRBV10-1 and TRBJ2-2; tentatively, D is TRBD2 (5 bases). V was cut by 6 bases and J by 17 bases, with 25 bases left in between. This CDR3 comprises 14 residues. Germline V gene data show CDR1 as WNHNN and CDR2 as SYGVQD (reference sequence). CDR3 bases: TGCGCCAGCAGGGCCCACTCGAGCACCGGGGAGTTCTTTTTT. As protein: CASRAHSSTGEFFF.

A remark on this clonotype: At one end the junction does not follow the germline gene, possibly because of a read error. V gene TRBV5-4 combines with J gene TRBJ2-7, with D possibly being TRBD1 or TRBD2 (5 bases each). This CDR3 has 12 residues. Germline lookup yields CDR1 SGHNT and CDR2 YYREEE (reference sequence). CDR3 residues: CANSSWGYELYF. CDR3 nucleotide sequence: TGTGCCAACAGCTCTTGGGGGTACGAGCTGTACTTC.

As concerns this clonotype: The junction departs from the called germline gene at one end, perhaps through a read error. The rearrangement uses TRBV5-6 and TRBJ2-3; 8 nucleotides align to TRBD2. The CDR3 is 16 amino acids. CDR1 is SGHDT, CDR2 YYEEEE, per germline. CDR3 DNA: TGTGTCAGCAGTTTAGGTCTCGTAGCGGGGATAGTTACGCAGTATTTT. Amino acids: CVSSLGLVAGIVTQYF.

This clonotype has a handful of counts. One end of the junction does not line up with germline, which may come from a read error. The chain combines TRBV29-1 with TRBJ1-2; D is possibly TRBD1 (5 bases). Germline V CDR1 and CDR2: SQVTM, ANQGSEA. The length of the CDR3 is 11 residues. CDR3 DNA sequence: TGCAGCGTGACAGCTAACTATGACTACACGTTC. This encodes CSVTANYDYTF.

On this clonotype itself: It is likely a read error, because the conserved phenylalanine at the end of the CDR3 is missing. The limits of the CDR3 on the DNA are not certain, so only TCRdb's listed CDR3 is given. The J gene is TRBJ2-5, the V gene TRBV4-1; no check of the table's D call, TRBD2, against the DNA was made. The CDR3 has 16 residues if both end residues are counted. The V gene's germline CDR1 is MGHRA and CDR2 YSYEKL. The CDR3 reads CASSRLGLANQETHYS.